A selection of T cell receptor beta chains follows, all from one sample in a study of T-cell reconstitution after alpha-beta-depleted transplantation in children. MiXCR was run by TCRdb on the PCR reads, yielding one entry per CDR3 protein. The data show approximately 520,000 distinct CDR3 sequences, about an eighth seen once. The sample consisted of PBMCs, mostly from graft donor cells, taken 180 days after TCRalphabeta/CD19-depleted stem cell transplant. The origin of the receptors is a female patient between 2 and 10 years old who had a stem cell transplant for aplastic anemia, so the T cells may come from the graft donor. Each CDR3 is given with its conserved first and last residue. Fields, in order: J gene, V gene, clone size, D gene, CDR3 protein, CDR3 DNA. A D gene is named only where the DNA matches it firmly. Where a row states a size, it is once, few, many or the class of an expanded clone; other rows omit it.

TRBJ2-1 | TRBV28 | - | - | CASSPHEVWEQFF | TGTGCCAGCAGTCCCCATGAGGTTTGGGAGCAGTTCTTC
TRBJ2-1 | TRBV25-1 | many | TRBD2 | CASSPSGRNEQFF | TGTGCCAGCAGTCCTAGCGGGAGAAATGAGCAGTTCTTC
TRBJ2-1 | TRBV5-8 | many | TRBD2 | CASSLGRLAGGDNEQFF | TGTGCCAGCAGCTTGGGTCGACTAGCGGGGGGGGACAATGAGCAGTTCTTC
TRBJ2-5 | TRBV27 | - | TRBD2 | CASSLWLAGQETQYF | TGTGCCAGCAGTTTATGGCTAGCGGGACAAGAGACCCAGTACTTC
TRBJ1-1 | TRBV7-9 | - | - | CASSPGEDTEAFF | TGTGCCAGCAGCCCGGGGGAAGACACTGAAGCTTTCTTT
TRBJ2-3 | TRBV7-2 | - | TRBD2 | CASSLAGVYTDTQYF | TGTGCCAGCAGCCTAGCGGGAGTATACACAGATACGCAGTATTTT
TRBJ2-1 | TRBV7-9 | few | - | CASSLSTEKSSYNEQFF | TGTGCCAGCAGCTTATCGACAGAGAAGAGCTCCTACAATGAGCAGTTCTTC
TRBJ2-7 | TRBV28 | many | TRBD2 | CASTSGSREQYF | TGTGCCAGCACTAGCGGGAGCCGCGAGCAGTACTTC
TRBJ1-5 | TRBV7-9 | - | - | CASSLGTTLGVQPQHF | TGTGCCAGCAGCTTAGGAACGACCCTTGGTGTTCAGCCCCAGCATTTT
TRBJ2-2 | TRBV12-3/TRBV12-4 | - | TRBD1 | CASRRTGKGELFF | TGTGCCAGCAGGAGGACAGGGAAGGGGGAGCTGTTTTTT
TRBJ1-5 | TRBV18 | - | TRBD1 | CASSSGQNQPQHF | TGTGCCAGCTCATCGGGACAGAATCAGCCCCAGCATTTT
TRBJ2-7 | TRBV28 | many | - | CASSSAAYEQYF | TGTGCCAGCAGCTCTGCGGCCTACGAGCAGTACTTC
TRBJ2-1 | TRBV5-6 | few | TRBD2 | CASRGFPGLVFFYNEQFF | TGTGCCAGCAGGGGATTCCCGGGACTAGTTTTTTTCTACAATGAGCAGTTCTTC
TRBJ2-3 | TRBV28 | few | - | CASSLWARATDTQYF | TGTGCCAGCAGTTTATGGGCCAGGGCCACAGATACGCAGTATTTT
TRBJ2-2 | TRBV7-2 | - | - | CASSLERGRNTGELFF | TGTGCCAGCAGCTTAGAGAGGGGACGGAACACCGGGGAGCTGTTTTTT
TRBJ2-5 | TRBV2 | few | TRBD1 | CASSRDRGDETQYF | TGTGCCAGCAGCCGGGACAGGGGAGACGAGACCCAGTACTTC
TRBJ2-1 | TRBV5-1 | few | - | CASSFRTRPRLSSYNEQFF | TGCGCCAGCAGCTTCAGAACTCGGCCAAGACTAAGCTCCTACAATGAGCAGTTCTTC
TRBJ1-2 | TRBV6-5 | few | - | CASSPRRGATFYGYTF | TGTGCCAGCAGCCCTCGTCGGGGGGCAACTTTCTATGGCTACACCTTC
TRBJ1-5 | TRBV18 | few | TRBD1 | CASSPPGQANQPQHF | TGTGCCAGCTCACCACCGGGACAGGCAAATCAGCCCCAGCATTTT
TRBJ2-2 | TRBV4-3 | few | TRBD2 | CASSQDRGETGELFF | TGCGCCAGCAGCCAAGATCGGGGGGAAACCGGGGAGCTGTTTTTT
TRBJ2-1 | TRBV12-5 | - | - | CASGCPGASCLRPYNEQFF | TGTGCTAGTGGTTGCCCGGGGGCTAGCTGCTTACGTCCATACAATGAGCAGTTCTTC
TRBJ1-6 | TRBV11-2 | - | TRBD1 | CASSKPGTGSSPLHF | TGTGCCAGCAGCAAGCCCGGGACAGGGAGTTCACCCCTCCACTTT
TRBJ2-1 | TRBV6-2/TRBV6-3 | few | - | CASYSAPTGADNEQFF | TGTGCCAGCTACTCTGCCCCGACGGGAGCCGACAATGAGCAGTTCTTC
TRBJ2-1 | TRBV7-8 | many | TRBD1 | CASSLGTGFYNEQFF | TGTGCCAGCAGCCTAGGGACAGGCTTCTACAATGAGCAGTTCTTC
TRBJ1-6 | TRBV12-3/TRBV12-4 | few | - | CASSFLGLPGSPLHF | TGTGCCAGCAGTTTTCTTGGTCTGCCAGGGTCACCCCTCCACTTT
TRBJ2-7 | TRBV7-8 | few | TRBD2 | CASSLVGLAAYEQYF | TGTGCCAGCAGCTTAGTGGGACTAGCGGCCTACGAGCAGTACTTC
TRBJ2-5 | TRBV20-1 | - | TRBD2 | CSALSGISQETQYF | TGCAGTGCTTTAAGCGGGATCTCCCAAGAGACCCAGTACTTC
TRBJ1-4 | TRBV20-1 | - | - | CSAREVIAGPEIF | TGCAGTGCTAGAGAGGTTATCGCAGGACCTGAGATTTTT
TRBJ2-3 | TRBV27 | - | TRBD1 | CASSLSDRGETDTQYF | TGTGCCAGCAGTTTATCGGACAGGGGAGAGACAGATACGCAGTATTTT
TRBJ1-5 | TRBV7-2 | few | TRBD1 | CASSQTGSQPQHF | TGTGCCAGCAGCCAGACAGGGAGTCAGCCCCAGCATTTT
TRBJ1-2 | TRBV20-1 | few | TRBD1 | CSAGQGKDYGYTF | TGCAGTGCCGGACAGGGGAAGGACTATGGCTACACCTTC
TRBJ2-1 | TRBV7-6 | few | TRBD1 | CASSRRRTGPMSEQFF | TGTGCCAGCAGCCGAAGGAGGACAGGGCCGATGAGTGAGCAGTTCTTC
TRBJ2-4 | TRBV29-1 | - | - | CSVKGRDGDIQYF | TGCAGCGTCAAGGGCAGGGATGGGGACATTCAGTACTTC
TRBJ2-1 | TRBV20-1 | few | - | CSASVGRPNNEQFF | TGCAGTGCTAGTGTTGGGAGACCAAACAATGAGCAGTTCTTC
TRBJ1-5 | TRBV20-1 | - | - | CSASSQPQHF | TGCAGTGCTTCCTCTCAGCCCCAGCATTTT
TRBJ2-1 | TRBV24-1 | once | TRBD2 | CATQSSSSAGKSYNEQFF | TGTGCCACCCAATCCTCGTCTTCAGCGGGAAAATCTTACAATGAGCAGTTCTTC
TRBJ1-1 | TRBV5-1 | many | TRBD1 | CASSFHRGRGTEAFF | TGCGCCAGCAGCTTCCACAGGGGCCGGGGGACTGAAGCTTTCTTT
TRBJ2-1 | TRBV10-3 | - | - | CAINRDGYNEQFF | TGTGCCATCAACCGGGACGGATACAATGAGCAGTTCTTC
TRBJ2-3 | TRBV28 | few | TRBD1 | CASSLPTEPGQGTTDTQYF | TGTGCCAGCAGTCTACCAACAGAACCGGGACAGGGCACCACAGATACGCAGTATTTT
TRBJ1-3 | TRBV5-5 | - | - | CASSWGGVPGNTIYF | TGTGCCAGCAGCTGGGGCGGGGTCCCTGGAAACACCATATATTTT
TRBJ2-3 | TRBV30 | few | TRBD2 | CACRGVAGAPDTQYF | TGTGCCTGCCGGGGGGTAGCGGGAGCACCAGATACGCAGTATTTT
TRBJ2-7 | TRBV6-2/TRBV6-3 | few | TRBD1 | CASSYRGQGQDEQYF | TGTGCCAGCAGTTACCGCGGACAGGGTCAGGACGAGCAGTACTTC
TRBJ1-1 | TRBV6-6 | few | - | CASRFTGGNEAFF | TGTGCCAGCAGATTTACGGGGGGGAATGAAGCTTTCTTT
TRBJ2-1 | TRBV20-1 | - | TRBD2 | CSARGWAGGGEQFF | TGCAGTGCTAGAGGTTGGGCGGGAGGAGGTGAGCAGTTCTTC
TRBJ2-1 | TRBV10-3 | few | - | CAISDTPLASYNEQFF | TGTGCCATCAGTGACACTCCACTAGCCTCCTACAATGAGCAGTTCTTC
TRBJ2-7 | TRBV5-1 | many | TRBD2 | CASSLEILAGPYEQYF | TGCGCCAGCAGCTTGGAAATACTAGCGGGACCCTACGAGCAGTACTTC